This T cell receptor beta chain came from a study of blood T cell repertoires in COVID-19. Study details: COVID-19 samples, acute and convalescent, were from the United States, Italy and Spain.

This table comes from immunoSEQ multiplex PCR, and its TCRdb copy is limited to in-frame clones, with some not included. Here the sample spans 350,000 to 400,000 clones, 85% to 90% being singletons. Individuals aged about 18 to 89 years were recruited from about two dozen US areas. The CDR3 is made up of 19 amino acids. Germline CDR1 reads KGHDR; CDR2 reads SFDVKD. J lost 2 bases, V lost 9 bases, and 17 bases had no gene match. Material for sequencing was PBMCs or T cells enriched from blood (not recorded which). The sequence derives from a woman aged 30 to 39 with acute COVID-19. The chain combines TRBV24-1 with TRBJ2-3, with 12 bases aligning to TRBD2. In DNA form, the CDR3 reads TGTGCCACCCGGTCGGGACTAGCGGGTAAGAACATACCCACAGATACGCAGTATTTT. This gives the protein CATRSGLAGKNIPTDTQYF.